This T cell receptor (beta chain) was identified during a study of shared clonotypes between healthy human individuals. Study observations and caveats: What rarefaction showed was incomplete sorted-subset sequencing despite large depth.

Generated by immunoSEQ multiplex PCR, the TCRdb table keeps only in-frame clones and is missing some. The table records about 2.4 million clones, approximately 93% of them present only once. Note on this clone: What it binds is not known.

All of the donors resided in Nashville, Tennessee, and each was a Caucasian adult. The CD4+ fraction was divided into a CD45RA+ naive subset and a CD45RA-negative memory subset. The germline gives CDR1 SGDLS, CDR2 YYNGEE. This CDR3 spans 15 amino acids. Trimming took off 4 bases at V and 2 bases at J, with 15 bases between the two ends. The clonotype was recovered from a young man in good health. Some clones in this sample may be carry-over from other donors' samples. V and J are TRBV9 and TRBJ2-5, with D perhaps assigned TRBD1 or TRBD2 (5 bases each). The specimen was naive CD4+ T cells from PBMCs. The subset here: CD45RA+ positively selected. In DNA form, the CDR3 reads TGTGCCAGCAGCCCCAACCCGGGACCACAAGAGACCCAGTACTTC. It encodes CASSPNPGPQETQYF. The full variable domain, completed using reference TRBV9 and TRBJ2-5, is DSGVTQTPKHLITATGQRVTLRCSPRSGDLSVYWYQQSLDQGLQFLIQYYNGEERAKGNILERFSAQQFPDLHSELNLSSLELGDSALYFCASSPNPGPQETQYFGPGTRLLVL.